The T cell receptor beta chain described here comes from a study of shared clonotypes between healthy human individuals. Worth noting for this clone: No antigen is known for it. The sample contains more than one DNA sequence encoding this CDR3.

Here immunoSEQ multiplex PCR was the method, and the copy in TCRdb shows in-frame clones only, minus some. The sample shows hundreds of thousands of clones, roughly 95% of them seen only once. Whole-study findings and limits: Several donors held about 5% of naive CD4 clonotypes in common. Estimated richness values were generally larger in naive subsets than in memory subsets.

Naive CD8 cells lacked CD45RO and underwent positive selection for CCR7, leaving out terminally differentiated effector memory CD45RA+ cells. All donors were Caucasian adults living in Nashville, Tennessee. V lost 0 bases, J lost 3 bases, and 2 bases stayed unmatched. The CDR3 loop spans 15 amino acids. Germline CDR1 reads MNHNY; CDR2 reads SVGAGI (reference sequence). The sequence was collected from a woman in her twenties or thirties in good health. The rearrangement links TRBV6-6 to TRBJ1-5; 7 nucleotides align to TRBD1. Sequenced: naive CD8+ T cells sorted from blood. For the CDR3, the DNA is TGTGCCAGCAGTTACTCGGGGACAGACAATCAGCCCCAGCATTTT. Translated: CASSYSGTDNQPQHF.